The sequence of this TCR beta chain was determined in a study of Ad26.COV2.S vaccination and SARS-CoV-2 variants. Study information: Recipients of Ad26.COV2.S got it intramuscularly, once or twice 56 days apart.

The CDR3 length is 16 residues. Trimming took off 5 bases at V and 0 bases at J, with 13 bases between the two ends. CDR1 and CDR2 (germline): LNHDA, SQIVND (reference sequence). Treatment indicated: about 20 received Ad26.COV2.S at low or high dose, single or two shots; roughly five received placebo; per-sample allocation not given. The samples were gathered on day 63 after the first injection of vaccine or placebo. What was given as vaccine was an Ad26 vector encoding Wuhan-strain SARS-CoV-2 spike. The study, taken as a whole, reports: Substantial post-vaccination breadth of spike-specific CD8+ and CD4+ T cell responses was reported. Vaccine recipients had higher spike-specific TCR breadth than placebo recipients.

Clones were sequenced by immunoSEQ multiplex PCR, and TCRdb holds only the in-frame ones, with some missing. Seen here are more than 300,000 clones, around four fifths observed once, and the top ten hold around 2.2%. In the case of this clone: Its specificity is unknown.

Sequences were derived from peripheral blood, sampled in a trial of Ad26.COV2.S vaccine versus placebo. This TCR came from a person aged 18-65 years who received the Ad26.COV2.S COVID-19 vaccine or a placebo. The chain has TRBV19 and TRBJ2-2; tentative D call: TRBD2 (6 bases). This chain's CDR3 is CASSRRRGANTGELFF. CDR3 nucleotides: TGTGCCAGTAGTCGGAGGCGGGGAGCGAACACCGGGGAGCTGTTTTTT.